Described below is a single TCR beta chain sequence and its context. A single count supports this clone. What antigen it recognizes has not been identified. Base-call qualities are not available, and no considerably larger clone is one nucleotide away. V is clipped by 4 bases and J by 7 bases, and the sequence between their germline boundaries is 7 bases long. The CDR3 runs 11 residues from the cysteine to the phenylalanine. The read is trimmed to its CDR3 DNA, 33 bases read in frame from base 1. As encoded in the germline V gene, CDR1 is SQVTM while CDR2 is ANQGSEA. The cohort consisted of 600 or so healthy bone marrow donors. At the time of sampling, every cohort member was nominally healthy, though immune exposures that went unrecorded were likely present. The donor was CMV seropositive and belonged to the group of 250 to 300 seropositive cohort members. A peripheral blood sample was provided by each donor, and peripheral blood mononuclear cells were used for TCR beta sequencing. Genomic DNA extraction from the blood cell samples was performed with the Qiagen DNeasy Blood Extraction Kit.

The method behind the library was the immunoSEQ multiplex PCR assay. The multiplex PCR relied on a mix of 60 forward primers for TCR Vbeta segments and 13 reverse primers for TCR Jbeta segments. The CDR3 region of rearranged TCR beta genes was amplified from genomic DNA with a multiplex PCR assay. The amplified TCR beta libraries were sequenced on the Illumina HiSeq System as 87-base-pair reads. Regarding the original processing steps: A later analysis counted approximately 74 million unique TCR beta chains across the 690 or so repertoires, and roughly 11 million of these chains were shared by at least two donors. To remove PCR and sequencing errors, raw reads were error-corrected and collapsed into unique sequences using a nearest-neighbor algorithm that merged closely related sequences. CDR3 sequences were aligned to IMGT reference sequences to assign V, D and J gene segments. Each retained sequence needed at least a six-nucleotide match to both a V gene segment and a J gene segment. Rearrangements were classified as productive when the CDR3 lacked stop codons and remained in frame with V and J, and all other rearrangements were classified as non-productive. CDR3 was defined according to IMGT convention as the region running from the second conserved V-encoded cysteine to the conserved J-encoded phenylalanine. Sequences without an unambiguous match to a single V gene segment were excluded from the earlier analysis of a few hundred of the donors. In an earlier analysis of 500 to 750 of the donors, V segments were called functional above 56.7% productive rearrangements and were called segregating when the between-donor standard deviation exceeded 5%. A statistical classification framework was built for diagnosing cytomegalovirus status from the catalog of TCR beta chain sequences. A later analysis assigned V and J genes by comparing TCR nucleotide sequences with IMGT/GENE-DB human TR gene sequences. The TCRdist pipeline was used in a later analysis to assign CDR3 sequences and most-parsimonious VDJ recombination scenarios. In a later analysis, every TCR beta chain was defined by the combination of its CDR3 amino acid sequence and its V-gene family, and reads without a unique V-gene family were dropped. A later analysis removed 550 to 650 highly shared, low-generation-probability nucleotide sequences to deal with suspected cross-contamination and a sequencing artifact. A later analysis calculated a clonal expansion index for each public chain from normalized within-repertoire ranks of inferred template counts. Generation probabilities in a later analysis came from a VDJ recombination model fitted to out-of-frame rearrangements, and those results were checked against IGoR. Hypergeometric tests were used in a later analysis to score TCR-TCR, TCR-HLA and TCR-CMV co-occurrence, with a repertoire-size bias correction applied to the TCR pairs. To estimate false discovery rates, a later analysis permuted the HLA or CMV assignments 20 times. In a later analysis, co-occurring TCRs were grouped with DBSCAN, and TCRdist sequence similarity was added when clustering was performed within HLA-allele-positive subsets. Repertoires with fewer than 30,000 or more than 120,000 public chains were left out of co-occurrence clustering, as were about 5 repertoires with anomalous nucleotide sharing. The table comes from immuneACCESS by way of TCRdb, which keeps in-frame sequences with V and J called. Part of the clones is missing from these tables; in studies checked, under half for an unresolved V gene and the rest for unknown reasons. The V and J calls and clone size are taken from that table; D and trimming were inferred from the DNA. The sample table holds around 61,000 clones, of which 89% were seen once. The ten largest clonotypes hold about 1.6% of the sample.

These data originate in a study of cytomegalovirus exposure and HLA in healthy donors listed by TCRdb under 2017. About the study as a whole: In an earlier analysis of under 600 of the donors, about 260 Gb of sequence data and 90 million to 120 million unique TCR beta sequences from 180 million or so T cells were reported. Of the roughly 410 genotyped donors, roughly 80% were placed in the genetic ancestry cluster associated with self-reported Caucasian donors. The later analysis used no new phenotypic data to find candidate immune exposures, relying instead on TCR beta sequences and their occurrence across donors. Donor age, sex, ethnicity and CMV serostatus were collected together with the repertoire data. High-throughput TCR immunosequencing, statistical association of individual TCRs with disease status, and machine learning were combined to predict cytomegalovirus infection status. The study was designed to test whether signatures of past pathogen exposure could be identified by cataloging public T cell receptors. The T cell repertoires of 550 to 850 subjects were profiled by immunosequencing and related to cytomegalovirus serostatus. A later genetic analysis used genome-wide SNP genotypes for about three fifths of the 666 donors, treating that subset as a discovery cohort. A separate validation cohort of 100 to 150 different subjects was used in addition to the approximately 640-subject first cohort. Approximately 310 gigabases of sequencing data and 70 million to 95 million unique TCR sequences made up an early release that covered nearly 650 HLA-typed donors. Among roughly 400 genotyped donors of the cohort, an average of roughly 230,000 unique TCR beta nucleotide sequences was sequenced per donor, of which 15% to 20% were non-productive. All discovery cohort repertoires had been generated using a single sequencing platform. Both class I and class II loci were covered by HLA typing, at four-digit resolution. In an earlier analysis of 500 to 650 of the donors, high-throughput TCR beta sequencing was used to judge whether each TCR beta V gene segment behaved as functional or pseudogenic. Roughly 5 DR-DQ haplotypes were handled as single units for association and clustering because linkage in the cohort was strong. A later analysis re-examined previously published TCR beta repertoires from roughly 650 donors and added high-resolution HLA genotyping to investigate patterns of TCR occurrence. Typing coverage varied by locus: roughly 629-640 donors for A, B, C, DRB1 and DQB1; 522 for DQA1; more than 600 for DPA1; roughly 470 for DPB1.

Paper-wide results and their limitations: A cluster of highly shared sequence variants was judged likely to be a technical artifact of the sequencing pipeline. Assigning TCR associations to individual alleles was difficult when HLA alleles, especially DR and DQ, strongly co-occurred. Linkage disequilibrium might explain the correlated functional status among segregating V segments, but an unknown experimental factor could not be ruled out. It was suggested by the authors that the approach could potentially be generalized to other disease states and immunological phenotypes. An association between a missense DCLRE1C variant and V-gene and J-gene trimming of TCR beta chains was found in a later genetic analysis and replicated in an independent cohort. The only immune exposure information available for the cohort was CMV serostatus. Because HLA typing was missing for some donors at each locus, association tests included only the typed subset. A later analysis found that TCR association rates varied across HLA loci, with DRB1 alleles showing the most associated TCRs and HLA-C alleles the fewest. Sequencing depth was assumed to be roughly uniform across donors in the presence/absence analyses, though that assumption may not hold. A later analysis found that HLA-associated TCR beta chains were more clonally expanded and had lower generation probabilities than equally common non-associated chains. Cytomegalovirus status was reported to be diagnosed by the classifier with high specificity and sensitivity in both the original and validation cohorts. Broadly in line with IMGT annotations, most TCR beta V segments showed up in productive rearrangements about 87% or about 30% of the time in an earlier analysis of 450 to 750 of the donors. Roughly 15 rarely observed V segments, including chromosome 9 orphons, were excluded from the earlier analysis of some 590 of the donors because counts were too low. Most TCR sequences were seen in very few donors, while some public TCRs were found in many individuals. The study listed 164 TCR beta chains as associated with cytomegalovirus. According to a later analysis, most CMV-associated TCR beta chains appeared to be HLA-restricted, and the HLA associations seemed to be driven largely by CMV exposure. Several of the top co-occurrence clusters appeared to be linked to parvovirus B19, influenza, CMV and Epstein-Barr virus, according to a later analysis. According to a later genetic analysis, donors in an Asian-associated ancestry cluster had fewer N-insertions in productive TCRs than the roughly 700-donor mean. This cohort had only TCR beta chains sequenced, and the lack of alpha or paired-chain data limited which features could be detected. Three of the identified cytomegalovirus-associated TCR beta chains were confirmed in vitro to be specific for cytomegalovirus antigens. A further reported finding was that TCR beta sequences accurately predicted the HLA-A and HLA-B alleles for most subjects in the first cohort. Because the 87-base-pair reads could not distinguish some IMGT-functional V segments, including TRBV6-2 and TRBV6-3, those segments were excluded. At a false discovery rate of 0.05, a later analysis linked some 18,000 TCR beta sequences to specific HLA alleles.

The sequencing input was PBMCs. This TCR was recovered from a man in his thirties or forties in good health and CMV-seropositive. The rearrangement combines TRBV29-1 with TRBJ1-4; the D gene is perhaps TRBD1, from 5 matching bases. The CDR3 reads as follows: CSVARGEKLFF. The DNA sequence is TGCAGCGTTGCTAGGGGTGAAAAACTGTTTTTT.